These 25 T cell receptor beta chains were all obtained from the same sample, sequenced in a study of shared clonotypes between healthy human individuals. Selected positively for CCR7 and CD45RO-negative, naive CD8 cells excluded terminally differentiated effector memory CD45RA+ cells. This table comes from immunoSEQ multiplex PCR, and its TCRdb copy is limited to in-frame clones, with some not included. The data contain about 1.9 million clones, over 85% of them singletons. The sample taken for sequencing was naive CD8+ T cells from PBMCs. Receptor source: a man younger than 35 in good health. Some clones in this sample may be carry-over from other donors' samples.

This chain connects TRBV6-1 to TRBJ2-6, with D perhaps matching TRBD1 (6 bases). This CDR3 has 16 amino acids. V was pared by 4 bases and J by 1 base, with 11 bases between. CDR1 and CDR2 (germline): MNHNS, SASEGT. The chain's CDR3 is CASSGGTLSGANVLTF. CDR3 bases: TGTGCCAGCAGTGGGGGGACACTTTCTGGGGCCAACGTCCTGACTTTC.

Details on this clone: This same CDR3 is encoded by further DNA sequences in the sample. This sequence joins TRBV4-1 and TRBJ2-7; TRBD1 aligns across 7 bases. The CDR3 contains 14 residues. Trimming took 1 base from V and 2 from J; bases not matched to a gene: 2. Germline V gene sequence: CDR1 MGHRA, CDR2 YSYEKL. CDR3 bases: TGCGCCAGCAGCCAAGGGCAGGGGGCCTACGAGCAGTACTTC. It specifies CASSQGQGAYEQYF.

The chain carries TRBV5-4 and TRBJ2-5, with 9 bases fitting TRBD1. CDR1 SGHNT and CDR2 YYREEE come from the germline V gene (reference sequence). Germline trimming cut 3 bases from V and 4 bases from J; bases unmatched to any gene: 10. This CDR3 spans 16 amino acids. CDR3 region: CASSYSQGAPRETQYF. CDR3 in DNA: TGTGCCAGCAGCTATTCACAGGGGGCGCCGCGAGAGACCCAGTACTTC.

The rearrangement links TRBV10-3 to TRBJ2-7, with D uncertain. Germline lookup yields CDR1 ENHRY and CDR2 SYGVKD. This CDR3 has 13 residues. Trimming removed 6 bases at V and 2 bases at J, with 11 bases between. The CDR3 sequence: CAISPDGAYEQYF. The CDR3 bases are TGTGCCATCAGCCCGGACGGAGCCTACGAGCAGTACTTC.

This chain connects TRBV7-9 to TRBJ2-7; a weak D match, TRBD1 (5 bases). Looked up from germline, CDR1 is SEHNR and CDR2 is FQNEAQ (reference sequence). The V end lost 5 bases, the J end lost 8 bases, and 13 bases lay between the germline ends. This CDR3 has 12 residues. CDR3 region: CASSLDSRQQYF. The CDR3 DNA is TGTGCCAGCAGCCTCGACAGCCGACAGCAGTACTTC.

The chain has TRBV6-1 and TRBJ1-5; D is uncertain. This CDR3 is 16 amino acids long. V was cut by 2 bases and J by 6 bases, with 17 bases left in between. Germline V lookup: CDR1 MNHNS, CDR2 SASEGT. CDR3 coding DNA: TGTGCCAGCAGTGAACCCTCCGCCGGGCTCGTTCAGCCCCAGCATTTT. This gives the protein CASSEPSAGLVQPQHF.

As regards this clone: The same CDR3 can be traced to other DNA sequences in this sample. CDR3 region: CASSVGRANEKLFF. The CDR3 DNA follows: TGTGCCAGCAGCGTAGGCAGGGCTAATGAAAAACTGTTTTTT. The chain joins TRBV9 to TRBJ1-4, with D possibly matching TRBD1 (5 bases). Germline loops: CDR1 SGDLS, CDR2 YYNGEE. The length of the CDR3 is 14 residues. V was clipped by 0 bases and J by 3 bases, with 6 bases between them.

CDR3 coding DNA: TGTGCCAGCAGCCCGGACAGGGGGTGGGATGGCTACACCTTC. Protein sequence: CASSPDRGWDGYTF. The chain is built from TRBV11-2 and TRBJ1-2; 10 nucleotides align to TRBD1. The V segment lost 5 bases and the J segment 6 bases; nucleotides outside the gene matches: 6. The CDR3 sequence is 14 residues long. Germline CDR1 reads SGHAT; CDR2 reads FQNNGV.

In nucleotides, the CDR3 is TGTGCCAGCAGTTTATACAGGAACTCCTACGAGCAGTACTTC. Translating gives CASSLYRNSYEQYF. The V call is TRBV28, the J call TRBJ2-7, with a tentative D call TRBD1 (5 bases). This CDR3 region has 14 residues. Trimming stripped 1 base from V and 0 bases from J, with 7 bases between. Germline V gene lookup returns CDR1 MDHEN and CDR2 SYDVKM.

V and J are TRBV11-3 and TRBJ2-1; D might be TRBD2 (6 bases). Between the trimmed V and J ends, which lost 5 bases and 4 bases, there was a span of 18 bases. Germline V gives CDR1 SGHNT, CDR2 YENEEA. The CDR3 totals 16 residues. DNA for the CDR3: TGTGCCAGCAGCCCTACCGGACTACCGCAATACAATGAGCAGTTCTTC. It translates to CASSPTGLPQYNEQFF.

This chain connects TRBV2 to TRBJ2-7; D may be TRBD1 (5 bases). Trimming removed 11 bases at V and 5 bases at J, with 19 bases between. The CDR3 loop spans 13 amino acids. Germline-derived CDR1 and CDR2 are SNHLY and FYNNEI. CDR3 sequence: CAGAVWRPNEQYF. CDR3 nucleotide sequence: TGTGCCGGGGCAGTTTGGCGGCCCAACGAGCAGTACTTC. The whole variable domain, remainder taken from reference TRBV2 and TRBJ2-7, is EPEVTQTPSHQVTQMGQEVILRCVPISNHLYFYWYRQILGQKVEFLVSFYNNEISEKSEIFDDQFSVERPDGSNFTLKIRSTKLEDSAMYFCAGAVWRPNEQYFGPGTRLTVT.

This chain uses TRBV28 with TRBJ1-2, with D perhaps matching TRBD1 (5 bases). This CDR3 is built from 12 residues. The V gene's germline CDR1 is MDHEN and CDR2 SYDVKM. The V and J ends lost 6 bases and 5 bases respectively, with 10 bases between them. CDR3 nucleotide sequence: TGTGCCAGCAGGGGCAGGGAGTATGGCTACACCTTC. Protein product: CASRGREYGYTF.

On this clone itself: This specimen includes other DNA sequences encoding the same CDR3. The rearrangement uses TRBV27 and TRBJ2-2; D possibly matches TRBD1 or TRBD2 (5 bases each). The CDR3 sequence is 15 residues long. Per germline, CDR1 MNHEY and CDR2 SMNVEV (reference sequence). V lost 1 base to trimming and J lost 2 bases, with 8 bases between them. The CDR3 spells CASSLWGPNTGELFF. The CDR3 DNA follows: TGTGCCAGCAGTTTATGGGGACCTAACACCGGGGAGCTGTTTTTT.

Details on this clone: Other DNA sequences in the sample encode the same CDR3. This chain uses TRBV15 with TRBJ1-1; D is possibly TRBD1 (5 bases). The CDR3 extends over 13 amino acids. The germline V gene has CDR1 LNHNV and CDR2 YYDKDF (reference sequence). Trimming removed 0 bases from V and 3 bases from J, with 5 bases in between. CDR3 DNA sequence: TGTGCCACCAGCAGAGAGGGGGACACTGAAGCTTTCTTT. It is translated as CATSREGDTEAFF.

This rearrangement joins TRBV30 to TRBJ2-5; D is undetermined. V lost 0 bases to trimming and J lost 5 bases, with 16 bases between them. The length of the CDR3 is 15 residues. Germline V lookup: CDR1 GTSNPN, CDR2 SVGIG (reference sequence). Here the CDR3 DNA reads TGTGCCTGGAGTGTAGGGCAGGCTCGCCCGGAGACCCAGTACTTC. It is translated as CAWSVGQARPETQYF.

The chain combines TRBV28 with TRBJ2-7; D not certain. This CDR3 comprises 12 residues. Trimming removed 5 bases from V and 7 bases from J, with 12 bases in between. Germline lookup yields CDR1 MDHEN and CDR2 SYDVKM. CDR3 region: CASSKQVWEQYF. The DNA for the CDR3 is TGTGCCAGCAGTAAACAAGTGTGGGAGCAGTACTTC.

This clone was counted once. The chain is built from TRBV6-5 and TRBJ2-1; 7 nucleotides agree with TRBD2. The CDR3 has 13 residues. After removal of 6 bases from V and 7 bases from J, the junction contained 6 bases not matched to a gene. CDR1 is MNHEY and CDR2 is SVGAGI in the germline V gene. CDR3 sequence reads: CASRVGGWNEQFF. CDR3 bases: TGTGCCAGCAGAGTGGGAGGGTGGAATGAGCAGTTCTTC.

This sequence joins TRBV27 and TRBJ2-7; D might be TRBD1 (6 bases). The CDR3 length is 13 residues. The V end was cut by 6 bases, the J end by 5 bases, with 14 bases between. Germline V gene data show CDR1 as MNHEY and CDR2 as SMNVEV (reference sequence). The CDR3 loop is CASSANRVHEQYF. For the CDR3, the DNA is TGTGCCAGCAGCGCGAACAGGGTCCACGAGCAGTACTTC.

V and J are TRBV7-9 and TRBJ2-1; D call uncertain. Trimming pared 4 bases from V and 8 bases from J, leaving 12 bases between. CDR1 and CDR2 (germline): SEHNR, FQNEAQ (reference sequence). This CDR3 has 13 amino acids. The CDR3 nucleotides read TGTGCCAGCAGCTCGCAGAACAGTCATGAGCAGTTCTTC. Its translation is CASSSQNSHEQFF.

CDR3 DNA: TGCAGCGCCCTTGCGGGACAGGGGCAGTACTTC. Its translation: CSALAGQGQYF. V gene TRBV29-1 combines with J gene TRBJ2-7; the match to TRBD1 covers 9 bases. V was clipped by 7 bases and J by 9 bases; unmatched bases: 7. Germline-derived CDR1 and CDR2 are SQVTM and ANQGSEA. The CDR3 is made up of 11 amino acids.

The chain uses TRBV19 and TRBJ1-1; the D gene is possibly TRBD1 (5 bases). This CDR3 comprises 12 residues. V lost 7 bases to trimming and J lost 4 bases, with 10 bases between them. CDR1 and CDR2 (germline): LNHDA, SQIVND (reference sequence). The CDR3 region is CASMGGPTEAFF. Written as DNA, the CDR3 is TGTGCCAGTATGGGGGGACCCACTGAAGCTTTCTTT.

V is TRBV9 and J is TRBJ1-2; D unclear. Germline V gene data show CDR1 as SGDLS and CDR2 as YYNGEE. CDR3 length equals 13 residues. Between the trimmed V and J ends, which lost 1 base and 1 base, there was a span of 5 bases. CDR3 DNA sequence: TGTGCCAGCAGCGTATCATTTAACTATGGCTACACCTTC. It is translated as CASSVSFNYGYTF.

The J gene is TRBJ2-3, the V gene TRBV6-6, with 14 positions matching TRBD2. The CDR3 extends over 16 amino acids. The ends lost 5 bases at V and 4 bases at J; junction bases unmatched: 5. CDR1 is MNHNY, CDR2 SVGAGI, per germline (reference sequence). CDR3 residues: CASSPGLAGVPDTQYF. The CDR3 bases are TGTGCCAGCAGTCCGGGACTAGCGGGAGTTCCAGATACGCAGTATTTT.

The V gene is TRBV5-6, the J gene TRBJ2-2; perhaps D is TRBD1 or TRBD2 (5 bases each). In germline, CDR1 is SGHDT, CDR2 YYEEEE. This CDR3 comprises 16 residues. V shed 1 base and J shed 5 bases, with 15 bases lying between them. DNA for the CDR3: TGTGCCAGCAGCTTGTTGGGGACCATGGGAACCGGGGAGCTGTTTTTT. Translating gives CASSLLGTMGTGELFF.

The J gene is TRBJ1-2, the V gene TRBV27, with D unresolved. The ends were cut back, 4 bases at V and 0 bases at J, with 6 bases in the middle. The germline V gene encodes CDR1 MNHEY and CDR2 SMNVEV (reference sequence). The CDR3 consists of 13 residues. The CDR3 loop is CASSSLANYGYTF. CDR3 sequence (DNA): TGTGCCAGCAGTTCCCTGGCTAACTATGGCTACACCTTC.